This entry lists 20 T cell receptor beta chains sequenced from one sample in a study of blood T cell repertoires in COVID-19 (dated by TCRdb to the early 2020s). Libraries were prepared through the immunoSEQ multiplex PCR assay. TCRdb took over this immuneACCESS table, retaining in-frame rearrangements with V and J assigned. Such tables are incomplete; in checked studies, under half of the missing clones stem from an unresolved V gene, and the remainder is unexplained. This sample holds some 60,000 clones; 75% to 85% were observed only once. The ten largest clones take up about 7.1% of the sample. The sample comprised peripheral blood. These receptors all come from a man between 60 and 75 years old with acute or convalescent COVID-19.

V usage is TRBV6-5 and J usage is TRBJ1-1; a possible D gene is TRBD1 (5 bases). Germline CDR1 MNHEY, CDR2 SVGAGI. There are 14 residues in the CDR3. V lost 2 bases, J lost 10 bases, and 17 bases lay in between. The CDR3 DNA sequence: TGTGCCAGCAGTTACAATACAGGCCCGACGGGAGCTTTCTTT. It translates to CASSYNTGPTGAFF.

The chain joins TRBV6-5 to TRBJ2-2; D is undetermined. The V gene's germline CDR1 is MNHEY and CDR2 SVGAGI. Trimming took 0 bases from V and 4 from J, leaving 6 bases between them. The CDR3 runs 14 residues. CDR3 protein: CASSYSPGTGELFF. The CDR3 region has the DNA TGTGCCAGCAGTTACTCCCCCGGCACCGGGGAGCTGTTTTTT.

The CDR3 protein is CASSQDPLTYEQYF. Here the CDR3 DNA reads TGCGCCAGCAGCCAAGATCCACTGACCTACGAGCAGTACTTC. This chain links TRBV4-1 with TRBJ2-7; D gene unclear. Germline CDR1 is MGHRA and CDR2 is YSYEKL. V was shortened by 0 bases and J by 2 bases, with 8 bases between the two germline ends. The CDR3 runs to 14 residues.

The CDR3 spells CASSSVARLTYEQYF. The CDR3 nucleotides are TGTGCCAGCAGCTCCGTAGCGCGACTAACCTACGAGCAGTACTTC. The rearrangement joins TRBV5-6 to TRBJ2-7, with D maybe TRBD2 (5 bases). Between the trimmed V and J ends, which lost 3 bases and 2 bases, there was a span of 15 bases. The CDR3 is 15 residues long. Germline V gene lookup returns CDR1 SGHDT and CDR2 YYEEEE.

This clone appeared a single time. CDR3 in DNA: TGTGCCAGCAGCCAAGGTTTAAGGGCTACAGGCGAAAAACTGTTTTTT. The encoded protein is CASSQGLRATGEKLFF. The genes are TRBV3-1 (or the pseudogene TRBV3-2) and TRBJ1-4, with D maybe TRBD1 (5 bases). CDR1 is LGHDT and CDR2 is YNNKEL in the germline V gene (reference sequence). This CDR3 is 16 amino acids long. The V gene lost 1 base and the J gene lost 8 bases, with 17 bases spanning the gap.

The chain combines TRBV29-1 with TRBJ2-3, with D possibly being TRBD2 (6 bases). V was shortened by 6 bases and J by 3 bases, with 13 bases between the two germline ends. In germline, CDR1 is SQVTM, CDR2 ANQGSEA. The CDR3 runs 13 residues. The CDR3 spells CSVGVGGTDTQYF. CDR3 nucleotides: TGCAGCGTCGGGGTGGGGGGAACAGATACGCAGTATTTT.

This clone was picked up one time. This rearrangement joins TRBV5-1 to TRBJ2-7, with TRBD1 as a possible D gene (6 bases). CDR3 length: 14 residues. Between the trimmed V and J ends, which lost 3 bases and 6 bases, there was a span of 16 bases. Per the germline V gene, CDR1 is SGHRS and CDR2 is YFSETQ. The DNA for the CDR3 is TGCGCCAGCAGCTCTGTGGACAGCGTAGGCGAGCAGTACTTC. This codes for CASSSVDSVGEQYF.

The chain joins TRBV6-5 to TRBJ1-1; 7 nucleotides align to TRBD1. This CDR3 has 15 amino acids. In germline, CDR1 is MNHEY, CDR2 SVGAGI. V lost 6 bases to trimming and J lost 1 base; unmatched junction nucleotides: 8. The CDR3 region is CASRTKGAGNTEAFF. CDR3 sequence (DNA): TGTGCCAGCAGAACGAAGGGGGCGGGGAACACTGAAGCTTTCTTT.

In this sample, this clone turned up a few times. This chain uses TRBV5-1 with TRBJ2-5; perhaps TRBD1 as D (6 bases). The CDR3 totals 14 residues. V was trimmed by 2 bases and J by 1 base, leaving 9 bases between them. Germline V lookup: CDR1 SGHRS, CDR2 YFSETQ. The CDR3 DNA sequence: TGCGCCAGCAGCTTAGGGGGAGTCCAAGAGACCCAGTACTTC. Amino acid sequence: CASSLGGVQETQYF.

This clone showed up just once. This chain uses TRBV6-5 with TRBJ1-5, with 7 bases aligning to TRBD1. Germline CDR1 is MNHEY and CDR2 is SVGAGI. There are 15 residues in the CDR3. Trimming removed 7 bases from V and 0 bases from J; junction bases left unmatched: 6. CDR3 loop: CASINRGSSNQPQHF. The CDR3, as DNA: TGTGCCAGCATCAACAGGGGCTCTAGCAATCAGCCCCAGCATTTT.

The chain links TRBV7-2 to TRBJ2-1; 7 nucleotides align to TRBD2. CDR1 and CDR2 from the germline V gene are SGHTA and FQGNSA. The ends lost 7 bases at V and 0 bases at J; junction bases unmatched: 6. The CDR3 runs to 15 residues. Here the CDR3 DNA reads TGTGCCAGCAAGGGCGGGGGAGCCTCCTACAATGAGCAGTTCTTC. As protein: CASKGGGASYNEQFF.

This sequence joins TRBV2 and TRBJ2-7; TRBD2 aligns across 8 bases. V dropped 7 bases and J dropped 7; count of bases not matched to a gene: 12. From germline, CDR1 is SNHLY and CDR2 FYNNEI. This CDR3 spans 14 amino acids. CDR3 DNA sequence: TGTGCCAGCATAGAGGCGGGGGGCCTAAGAGAGCAGTACTTC. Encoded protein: CASIEAGGLREQYF.

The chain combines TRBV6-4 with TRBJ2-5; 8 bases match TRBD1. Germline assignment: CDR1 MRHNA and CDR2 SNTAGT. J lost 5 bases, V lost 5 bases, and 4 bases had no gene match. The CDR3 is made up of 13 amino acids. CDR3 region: CASSQTGGETQYF. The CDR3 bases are TGTGCCAGCAGTCAAACAGGGGGGGAGACCCAGTACTTC.

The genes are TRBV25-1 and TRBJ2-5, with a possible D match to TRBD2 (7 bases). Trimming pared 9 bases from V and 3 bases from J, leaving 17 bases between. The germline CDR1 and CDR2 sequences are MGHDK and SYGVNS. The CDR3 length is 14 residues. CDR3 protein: CASRGGGGKETQYF. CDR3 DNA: TGTGCCAGTAGAGGTGGGGGGGGCAAAGAGACCCAGTACTTC.

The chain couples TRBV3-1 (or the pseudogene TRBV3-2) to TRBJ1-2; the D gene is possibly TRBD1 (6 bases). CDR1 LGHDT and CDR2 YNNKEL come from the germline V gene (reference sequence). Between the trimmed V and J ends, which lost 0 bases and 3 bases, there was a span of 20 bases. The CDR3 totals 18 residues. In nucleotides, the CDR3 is TGTGCCAGCAGCCAAGATCGGGGCAGGGGTAGAGGGCACTATGGCTACACCTTC. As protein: CASSQDRGRGRGHYGYTF.

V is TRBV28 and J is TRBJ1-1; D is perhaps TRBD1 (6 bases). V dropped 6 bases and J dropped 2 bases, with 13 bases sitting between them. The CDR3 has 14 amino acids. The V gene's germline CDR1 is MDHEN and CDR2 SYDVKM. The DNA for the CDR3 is TGTGCCAGCAGGCCGGGGGGCGATAACACTGAAGCTTTCTTT. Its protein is CASRPGGDNTEAFF.

DNA for the CDR3: TGTGCCAGCAGCTTGGCCGCGGGGGGGACCTACGAGCAGTACTTC. Its protein product is CASSLAAGGTYEQYF. The rearrangement uses TRBV5-8 and TRBJ2-7, with TRBD2 matching 9 bases. V gave up 0 bases and J gave up 2 bases; unmatched junction bases: 3. CDR1 is SGHTS, CDR2 YDEGEE, per germline. The CDR3 runs 15 residues.

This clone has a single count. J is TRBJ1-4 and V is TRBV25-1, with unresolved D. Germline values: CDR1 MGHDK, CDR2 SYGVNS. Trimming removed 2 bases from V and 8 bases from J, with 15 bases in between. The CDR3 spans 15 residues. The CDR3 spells CASSEIASALEKLFF. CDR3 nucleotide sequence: TGTGCCAGCAGTGAAATCGCCAGCGCCCTCGAAAAACTGTTTTTT.

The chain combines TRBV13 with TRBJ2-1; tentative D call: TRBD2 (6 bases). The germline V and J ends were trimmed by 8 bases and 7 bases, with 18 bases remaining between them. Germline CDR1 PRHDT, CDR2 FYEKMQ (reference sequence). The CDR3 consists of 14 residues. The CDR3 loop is CASFEAGRRNEQFF. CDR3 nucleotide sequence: TGTGCCAGCTTCGAGGCGGGGCGAAGGAATGAGCAGTTCTTC.

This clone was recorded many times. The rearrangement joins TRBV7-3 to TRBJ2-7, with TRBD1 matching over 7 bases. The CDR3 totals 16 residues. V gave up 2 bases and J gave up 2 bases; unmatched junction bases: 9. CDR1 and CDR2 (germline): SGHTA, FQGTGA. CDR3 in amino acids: CASSLGKTGNPYEQYF. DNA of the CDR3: TGTGCCAGCAGCTTAGGGAAGACAGGGAACCCCTACGAGCAGTACTTC. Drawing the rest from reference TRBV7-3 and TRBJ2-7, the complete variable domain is GAGVSQTPSNKVTEKGKYVELRCDPISGHTALYWYRQSLGQGPEFLIYFQGTGAADDSGLPNDRFFAVRPEGSVSTLKIQRTERGDSAVYLCASSLGKTGNPYEQYFGPGTRLTVT.